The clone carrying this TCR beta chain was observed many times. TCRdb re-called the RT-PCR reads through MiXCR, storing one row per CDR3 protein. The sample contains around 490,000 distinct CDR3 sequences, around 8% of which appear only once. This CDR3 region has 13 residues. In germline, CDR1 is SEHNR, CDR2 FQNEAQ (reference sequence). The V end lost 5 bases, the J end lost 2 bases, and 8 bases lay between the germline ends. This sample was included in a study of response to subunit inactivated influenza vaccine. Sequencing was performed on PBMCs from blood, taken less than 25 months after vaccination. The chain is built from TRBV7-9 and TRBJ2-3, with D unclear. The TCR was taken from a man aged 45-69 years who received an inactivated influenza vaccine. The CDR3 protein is CASSRTDTDTQYF. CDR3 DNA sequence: TGTGCCAGCAGCAGAACTGACACAGATACGCAGTATTTT.